These T cell receptor beta chains were read from a single sample in a study of siplizumab effects on memory and regulatory T cells. The data were produced by immunoSEQ multiplex PCR, yet TCRdb's version contains in-frame clones alone and is incomplete. The sample contains 100,000 or so clones, around nine tenths of which appear only once. Sequenced material: CD4+ T cells sorted from blood. The receptors were sampled from a human donor in good health. The CDR3 runs from the conserved cysteine through the conserved F or W. A D gene is named only where the DNA matches it firmly. Clone size is shown for a subset of rows, as once, few, many or a class of expanded clone.

CDR3 protein	CDR3 DNA	V gene	J gene	clone size	D gene
CASSSDRSREQYF	TGTGCCAGCAGCTCCGACAGGTCTCGGGAGCAGTACTTC	TRBV7-9	TRBJ2-7	NA	NA
CASSPGGDEQFF	TGTGCCAGCTCACCAGGGGGGGATGAGCAGTTCTTC	TRBV18	TRBJ2-1	NA	TRBD2
CASSLLFSGTTYEQYF	TGTGCCAGCAGCTTGCTATTCTCCGGGACCACCTACGAGCAGTACTTC	TRBV5-8	TRBJ2-7	NA	NA
CASSYTDRINEQFF	TGTGCCAGCAGTTATACGGACCGGATAAATGAGCAGTTCTTC	TRBV7-3	TRBJ2-1	NA	NA
CASSPNGPRLNEQFF	TGTGCCAGCAGCCCAAACGGGCCACGTCTGAATGAGCAGTTCTTC	TRBV7-3	TRBJ2-1	NA	NA
CASSLWLDTAYEQYF	TGTGCCAGCAGCTTATGGCTTGACACCGCCTACGAGCAGTACTTC	TRBV7-9	TRBJ2-7	NA	NA
CASSFNGDERWAFF	TGTGCCAGCAGTTTTAACGGGGATGAGAGATGGGCTTTCTTT	TRBV27	TRBJ1-1	NA	NA
CASNLQGSTDTQYF	TGTGCCAGCAACTTACAGGGTAGCACAGATACGCAGTATTTT	TRBV28	TRBJ2-3	NA	NA
CASKRLGSTPSQTQYF	TGTGCCAGTAAACGACTTGGCTCGACGCCATCCCAGACCCAGTACTTC	TRBV2	TRBJ2-5	once	NA
CASSLDGGILDTQYF	TGCGCCAGCAGCTTGGATGGGGGAATCTTAGATACGCAGTATTTT	TRBV5-1	TRBJ2-3	NA	NA
CASSLVPSGSSNSYEQYF	TGCGCCAGCAGCTTGGTCCCTAGCGGGAGTTCCAATTCCTACGAGCAGTACTTC	TRBV5-1	TRBJ2-7	NA	TRBD2
CASSLERRYEQYF	TGTGCCAGCAGTTTGGAGCGGCGGTACGAGCAGTACTTC	TRBV6-5	TRBJ2-7	NA	NA
CASSSRGGVYTIYF	TGTGCCAGCAGCTCCCGGGGGGGAGTTTACACCATATATTTT	TRBV7-9	TRBJ1-3	NA	NA
CASNQGGRNTEAFF	TGTGCCAGCAATCAGGGGGGAAGGAACACTGAAGCTTTCTTT	TRBV28	TRBJ1-1	NA	TRBD1
CASSFVREGPRREKLFF	TGTGCCAGCAGTTTTGTACGAGAGGGACCCAGGAGAGAAAAACTGTTTTTT	TRBV28	TRBJ1-4	NA	NA
CASSAWTGGRNQPQHF	TGTGCCAGCAGCGCTTGGACAGGGGGCCGGAATCAGCCCCAGCATTTT	TRBV11-2	TRBJ1-5	NA	TRBD1
CASSDGGGLSEQYF	TGTGCCAGCAGTGACGGTGGCGGCTTATCCGAGCAGTACTTC	TRBV5-4	TRBJ2-7	once	NA
CASSPSTGGEQYF	TGTGCCAGCTCACCGTCTACAGGGGGCGAGCAGTACTTC	TRBV18	TRBJ2-7	NA	TRBD1
CASSLLGRNQPQHF	TGTGCCAGCAGTTTATTGGGGAGGAACCAGCCCCAGCATTTT	TRBV27	TRBJ1-5	NA	NA
CASSSEKGAAGEQYF	TGTGCCAGCTCATCTGAGAAAGGGGCCGCCGGGGAGCAGTACTTC	TRBV18	TRBJ2-7	NA	NA
CASNSATNTEAFF	TGTGCCAGCAATTCAGCCACAAACACTGAAGCTTTCTTT	TRBV2	TRBJ1-1	NA	NA
CASSAYEAFF	TGTGCCAGCAGCGCCTATGAAGCTTTCTTT	TRBV7-9	TRBJ1-1	few	NA
CASSLMGGGGYNEQFF	TGTGCCAGCAGCTTGATGGGGGGCGGAGGTTACAATGAGCAGTTCTTC	TRBV5-6	TRBJ2-1	NA	NA
CASTTTGGTYNEQFF	TGCGCCAGCACAACGACAGGGGGGACCTACAATGAGCAGTTCTTC	TRBV5-1	TRBJ2-1	once	TRBD1
CASSRRRPQYRSYADTQYF	TGTGCCAGCAGTCGTCGGAGGCCCCAATACCGGAGCTACGCAGATACGCAGTATTTT	TRBV28	TRBJ2-3	NA	NA
CAISDGRKRGSSYEQYF	TGTGCCATCAGTGATGGGAGGAAGCGGGGAAGCTCCTACGAGCAGTACTTC	TRBV6-1	TRBJ2-7	once	TRBD2
CASSLLPGQGADGYTF	TGTGCCAGCAGTTTGTTACCGGGACAGGGGGCAGATGGCTACACCTTC	TRBV28	TRBJ1-2	NA	TRBD1
CASSWTSVSYEQYF	TGTGCCAGCAGTTGGACTAGCGTCTCCTACGAGCAGTACTTC	TRBV6-5	TRBJ2-7	NA	TRBD2
CASSLSKREVYEQYF	TGTGCCAGCAGTTTATCGAAGCGGGAGGTCTACGAGCAGTACTTC	TRBV27	TRBJ2-7	NA	TRBD2
CASIYFPGQGARNEQFF	TGCGCCAGCATCTACTTCCCAGGACAGGGGGCTCGAAATGAGCAGTTCTTC	TRBV10-2	TRBJ2-1	NA	TRBD1
CASSLMAVEGEQYF	TGTGCCAGCAGCTTAATGGCGGTAGAGGGCGAGCAGTACTTC	TRBV7-2	TRBJ2-7	NA	NA
CATSRVVGQPQHF	TGTGCCACCAGCAGAGTTGTAGGTCAGCCCCAGCATTTT	TRBV15	TRBJ1-5	few	NA
CASSVGAISSNEQFF	TGTGCCAGCAGCGTAGGGGCCATTTCATCCAATGAGCAGTTCTTC	TRBV9	TRBJ2-1	NA	NA
CASSVQQGTGELFF	TGTGCCAGCAGCGTCCAACAGGGGACCGGGGAGCTGTTTTTT	TRBV9	TRBJ2-2	NA	TRBD1
CASSELAGGPETQYF	TGTGCCAGCAGTGAACTAGCGGGAGGGCCGGAGACCCAGTACTTC	TRBV6-1	TRBJ2-5	NA	TRBD2
CASSIKGRGGLMNTEAFF	TGTGCCAGTAGTATAAAGGGACGGGGAGGGCTGATGAACACTGAAGCTTTCTTT	TRBV19	TRBJ1-1	NA	NA
CASTPQGRPQHF	TGTGCCAGCACCCCCCAGGGGCGGCCCCAGCATTTT	TRBV28	TRBJ1-5	NA	NA
CASRFGLATETQYF	TGTGCAAGTCGCTTCGGACTAGCTACCGAGACCCAGTACTTC	TRBV12-2	TRBJ2-5	NA	NA
CASSPGERASYEQYF	TGTGCCAGCTCACCGGGGGAGAGGGCCTCCTACGAGCAGTACTTC	TRBV18	TRBJ2-7	NA	NA
CAISEVRDRLRSGGYTF	TGTGCCATCAGTGAAGTAAGGGACAGGCTCCGGTCGGGAGGCTACACCTTC	TRBV10-3	TRBJ1-2	NA	TRBD1